These 25 T cell receptor beta chains originate from one sample sequenced in a study of T cells in Graves' hyperthyroidism and ophthalmopathy. The CDR3 regions of TCR beta were amplified from RNA transcripts. With the HTBI primer set, the TCR CDR3 went through a first round of RT-PCR. TCRdb redid the calling of the multiplex PCR reads with MiXCR, one entry per CDR3 protein. The sample carries around 300,000 distinct CDR3 sequences, 11% to 15% recorded once. The sequenced sample was blood. These receptors were obtained from a woman younger than 45 with Graves' hyperthyroidism.

This clonotype was observed a few times. The CDR3 DNA sequence: TGTGCCAGAAGGACAGATAATTCACCCCTCCACTTT. Protein sequence: CARRTDNSPLHF. The chain has TRBV2 and TRBJ1-6; D is possibly TRBD1 (6 bases). CDR1 is SNHLY, CDR2 FYNNEI, per germline. Deletions cut 9 bases from V and 5 bases from J, with 8 bases between. The CDR3 loop spans 12 amino acids. Full variable domain (remainder filled in from reference TRBV2 and TRBJ1-6): EPEVTQTPSHQVTQMGQEVILRCVPISNHLYFYWYRQILGQKVEFLVSFYNNEISEKSEIFDDQFSVERPDGSNFTLKIRSTKLEDSAMYFCARRTDNSPLHFGNGTRLTVT.

This clonotype came up a few times. This chain links TRBV27 with TRBJ2-1; D perhaps matches TRBD1 (6 bases). Germline CDR1 and CDR2: MNHEY and SMNVEV (reference sequence). Trimming shortened V by 3 bases and J by 5 bases, and 11 bases separated the two germline ends. This CDR3 contains 14 residues. The CDR3 nucleotides read TGTGCCAGCAGTTTTGGGGCAGGGGACAATGAGCAGTTCTTC. It codes for CASSFGAGDNEQFF.

CDR3 amino acids: CASSQAPPSLGPDTQYF. Here the CDR3 DNA reads TGCGCCAGCAGCCAGGCCCCTCCTAGTCTGGGCCCAGATACGCAGTATTTT. The chain carries TRBV4-1 and TRBJ2-3, with no clear D. The CDR3 is 17 residues long. The ends were cut back, 3 bases at V and 4 bases at J, with 20 bases in the middle. Germline assignment: CDR1 MGHRA and CDR2 YSYEKL.

This clonotype was seen more than once but under ten times. The rearrangement uses TRBV20-1 and TRBJ2-7, with D maybe TRBD2 (6 bases). The CDR3 is 13 amino acids. Trimming took off 6 bases at V and 6 bases at J, with 18 bases between the two ends. The germline V gene has CDR1 DFQATT and CDR2 SNEGSKA (reference sequence). As DNA, the CDR3 is TGCAGTGCCCAGGAGGGCATTCGCTCCGAGCAGTACTTC. Its protein product is CSAQEGIRSEQYF.

There are a few counts of this clonotype. The V call is TRBV28, the J call TRBJ2-2, with D possibly matching TRBD2 (6 bases). The CDR3 runs 15 residues. Germline V lookup: CDR1 MDHEN, CDR2 SYDVKM. The V end was cut by 3 bases, the J end by 4 bases, with 12 bases between. In DNA, the CDR3 is TGTGCCAGCAGTTTGGGGGGAGCGGTCACCGGGGAGCTGTTTTTT. It encodes CASSLGGAVTGELFF.

The J gene is TRBJ2-1, the V gene TRBV28; 14 bases are shared with TRBD2. The CDR3 sequence is 19 residues long. CDR1 and CDR2 (germline): MDHEN, SYDVKM. V trimming: 8 bases; J trimming: 1 base; junction bases outside the gene matches: 13. CDR3 in DNA: TGTGCCAGCGAGACCGGGGGACTAGCGGGAGTTTGGTCCTACAATGAGCAGTTCTTC. Protein: CASETGGLAGVWSYNEQFF.

This clonotype has just a few counts. This is likely a read error, given that the CDR3 carries no conserved phenylalanine or tryptophan at its end. J is TRBJ2-5 and V is TRBV20-1; 7 nucleotides match TRBD1. This CDR3 spans 11 amino acids. V lost 5 bases to trimming and J lost 5 bases; unmatched junction nucleotides: 2. Germline-derived CDR1 and CDR2 are DFQATT and SNEGSKA (reference sequence). DNA for the CDR3: TGCAGTGCTGAGGACAGGGAGACCCAGTACTCC. The encoded protein is CSAEDRETQYS.

This clonotype appeared a few times. The chain joins TRBV7-2 to TRBJ2-1; 10 nucleotides line up with TRBD2. Per the germline V gene, CDR1 is SGHTA and CDR2 is FQGNSA. J was trimmed by 6 bases and V by 3 bases; bases with no gene match: 2. The CDR3 covers 14 residues. CDR3 loop: CASSFSGRPNEQFF. The CDR3 nucleotides read TGTGCCAGCAGCTTTAGCGGGAGGCCCAATGAGCAGTTCTTC.

In this sample, this clonotype turned up many times. The chain links TRBV2 to TRBJ2-1, with D unclear. Germline CDR1 SNHLY, CDR2 FYNNEI. The CDR3 contains 15 residues. V was trimmed by 7 bases and J by 8 bases, leaving 21 bases between them. The CDR3 sequence is CASIPLLAQRDEQFF. As DNA, the CDR3 is TGTGCCAGCATTCCCCTATTAGCCCAACGGGATGAGCAGTTCTTC. Full variable domain (rest looked up from reference TRBV2 and TRBJ2-1): EPEVTQTPSHQVTQMGQEVILRCVPISNHLYFYWYRQILGQKVEFLVSFYNNEISEKSEIFDDQFSVERPDGSNFTLKIRSTKLEDSAMYFCASIPLLAQRDEQFFGPGTRLTVL.

This clonotype was recorded many times. V usage is TRBV6-1 and J usage is TRBJ1-5; D unresolved. Looked up from germline, CDR1 is MNHNS and CDR2 is SASEGT. V lost 7 bases and J 0 bases, leaving 13 bases between the germline ends. CDR3 length equals 15 residues. Written as DNA, the CDR3 is TGTGCCAGCAACCCATTGCCGGGTAGCAATCAGCCCCAGCATTTT. This translates into CASNPLPGSNQPQHF.

This clonotype was seen a few times. The chain uses TRBV2 and TRBJ1-3; no clear D gene. Germline values: CDR1 SNHLY, CDR2 FYNNEI. Deletions cut 8 bases from V and 4 bases from J, with 12 bases between. CDR3 length: 13 residues. Here the CDR3 reads CASSDWVGNTIYF. The CDR3 DNA reads TGTGCCAGCTCCGATTGGGTAGGAAACACCATATATTTT.

The chain links TRBV4-2 to TRBJ1-1, with D unclear. Trimming left V 6 bases short and J 4 bases short, with 6 bases between. Per the germline V gene, CDR1 is LGHNA and CDR2 is YNFKEQ. The CDR3 covers 11 residues. CDR3 in amino acids: CASRKGTEAFF. The CDR3 region has the DNA TGTGCCAGCAGAAAGGGCACTGAAGCTTTCTTT.

As to this clonotype: This may come from a read error, since a much larger clone is one base off. The chain recombines TRBV28 with TRBJ1-1; a possible D gene is TRBD1 (5 bases). CDR3 length equals 17 residues. In germline, CDR1 is MDHEN, CDR2 SYDVKM. The CDR3 region has the DNA TGTGTCAGCACCGGTTCCGCGCGCGGGACCCCGCGCGCTGAAGCTTTCTTT. Protein sequence: CVSTGSARGTPRAEAFF.

Ten or more counts support this clonotype. The chain employs TRBV14 and TRBJ1-6; maybe TRBD1 (6 bases). The CDR3 has 15 residues. Germline V gene data show CDR1 as SGHDN and CDR2 as FVKESK. V was pared by 1 base and J by 7 bases, with 11 bases between. The CDR3 reads CASSQAAGANSPLHF. The CDR3 DNA reads as TGTGCCAGCAGCCAAGCGGCAGGGGCAAATTCACCCCTCCACTTT.

In nucleotides, the CDR3 is TGTGCCAGCAGCAACCCAGACACCAACACTGAAGCTTTCTTT. Residues: CASSNPDTNTEAFF. This chain joins TRBV5-8 and TRBJ1-1, with D hard to call. CDR3 size: 14 residues. Trimming removed 4 bases at V and 2 bases at J, with 12 bases between. Germline loops: CDR1 SGHTS, CDR2 YDEGEE.

There are many counts of this clonotype. The rearrangement links TRBV28 to TRBJ1-1; no reliable D call. Germline V CDR1 and CDR2: MDHEN, SYDVKM. The CDR3 extends over 14 amino acids. V shed 4 bases and J shed 0 bases, with 9 bases lying between them. This CDR3 is CASSSPTMNTEAFF. In nucleotides, the CDR3 is TGTGCCAGCAGTTCCCCTACTATGAACACTGAAGCTTTCTTT.

The chain links TRBV19 to TRBJ2-3, with a weak D call TRBD2 (6 bases). The CDR3 extends over 15 amino acids. The V and J ends lost 4 bases and 2 bases respectively, with 13 bases between them. Germline CDR1 is LNHDA and CDR2 is SQIVND (reference sequence). CDR3 residues: CASSRWEVNTDTQYF. CDR3 nucleotides: TGTGCCAGTAGTAGGTGGGAGGTCAACACAGATACGCAGTATTTT.

This clonotype showed up just once. This chain links TRBV28 with TRBJ1-2, with unresolved D. The CDR3 has 16 amino acids. Germline V gives CDR1 MDHEN, CDR2 SYDVKM. The V and J ends lost 2 bases and 7 bases respectively, with 20 bases between them. The CDR3 region is CASSLGGERGLSGYTF. The CDR3 nucleotides read TGTGCCAGCAGTTTAGGCGGGGAACGTGGCTTGAGTGGCTACACCTTC.

This clonotype has more than one count but fewer than ten. The chain links TRBV18 to TRBJ2-3; 7 bases fit TRBD2. Looked up from germline, CDR1 is KGHSH and CDR2 is LQKENI. After removal of 3 bases from V and 2 bases from J, the junction contained 5 bases not matched to a gene. The CDR3 runs 15 residues. The CDR3 region is CASSPVGGITDTQYF. In DNA form, the CDR3 reads TGTGCCAGCTCACCCGTCGGGGGGATCACAGATACGCAGTATTTT.

The rearrangement links TRBV3-1 to TRBJ1-2; a weak D match, TRBD1 (6 bases). This CDR3 contains 14 residues. Trimming removed 6 bases from V and 1 base from J, with 12 bases in between. The germline V gene encodes CDR1 LGHDT and CDR2 YNNKEL (reference sequence). The chain's CDR3 is CASSHEGHNYGYTF. Here the CDR3 DNA reads TGTGCCAGCAGTCATGAGGGACATAACTATGGCTACACCTTC.

There are a few counts of this clonotype. The chain couples TRBV15 to TRBJ2-2; D not certain. The CDR3 spans 14 residues. V lost 1 base to trimming and J lost 6 bases, with 9 bases between them. In germline, CDR1 is LNHNV, CDR2 YYDKDF (reference sequence). DNA for the CDR3: TGTGCCACCAGCAGAGTCATGTGGCCCGGGGAGCTGTTTTTT. Its translation: CATSRVMWPGELFF.

This clonotype has more than one count but fewer than ten. V and J are TRBV18 and TRBJ2-7, with 8 bases aligning to TRBD1. V gave up 0 bases and J gave up 4 bases; unmatched junction bases: 8. In germline, CDR1 is KGHSH, CDR2 LQKENI. The CDR3 length is 16 residues. CDR3 region: CASSPPMADRVYEQYF. The CDR3 nucleotides read TGTGCCAGCTCACCACCGATGGCGGACAGGGTTTACGAGCAGTACTTC.

This clonotype was seen many times. This chain connects TRBV11-2 to TRBJ2-3; TRBD1 agrees at 8 bases. CDR3 length: 15 residues. The V gene's germline CDR1 is SGHAT and CDR2 FQNNGV. V shed 5 bases, J shed 5 bases, and the junction held 9 bases outside the gene matches. The CDR3 loop reads CASSTPGGAGDTQYF. DNA of the CDR3: TGTGCCAGCAGCACCCCAGGGGGCGCGGGAGATACGCAGTATTTT.

This clonotype was detected many times. The J gene is TRBJ2-2, the V gene TRBV10-3; 10 bases map to TRBD2. The V gene end was trimmed by 7 bases and the J gene end by 1 base; junction bases not matched to a gene: 6. This CDR3 has 16 residues. Germline CDR1 is ENHRY and CDR2 is SYGVKD. Here the CDR3 DNA reads TGTGCCATCATTTCGAGCGGGAGGGTGAACACCGGGGAGCTGTTTTTT. This translates into CAIISSGRVNTGELFF.

Only a few counts were recorded for this clonotype. CDR3 protein: CATSESGNQPQHF. The CDR3 bases are TGTGCCACCAGTGAATCCGGCAATCAGCCCCAGCATTTT. This chain uses TRBV24-1 with TRBJ1-5; D call uncertain. There are 13 residues in the CDR3. The germline CDR1 and CDR2 sequences are KGHDR and SFDVKD. V dropped 4 bases and J dropped 2 bases, with 5 bases sitting between them.